Listed below are T cell receptor beta chains from one sample, sequenced in a study of T cell responses to AZD1222 COVID-19 vaccine. Sequenced by immunoSEQ multiplex PCR; TCRdb stores in-frame clones only, minus some. The sample records 150,000 to 200,000 clones, roughly nine tenths being singletons. This material consisted of peripheral blood, taken 28 days after the second AZD1222 dose. The receptors originated from an adult who received the AZD1222 COVID-19 vaccine. Both conserved end residues are part of each CDR3. The D gene is left open where the match is weak. Only part of the rows carry a size: once, few, many, or a class if the clone is expanded.

clone size: NA
V gene: TRBV14
D gene: NA
J gene: TRBJ1-1
CDR3 DNA: TGTGCCAGCAGTCGGGTAGTGAACACTGAAGCTTTCTTT
CDR3 protein: CASSRVVNTEAFF

clone size: NA
V gene: TRBV11-3
D gene: NA
J gene: TRBJ2-2
CDR3 DNA: TGTGCCAGCAGCGCTATACCGAACACCGGGGAGCTGTTTTTT
CDR3 protein: CASSAIPNTGELFF

clone size: NA
V gene: TRBV19
D gene: TRBD1
J gene: TRBJ1-2
CDR3 DNA: TGTGCCAGTAGTAACGTAAGATCCGGGACAGGGGCCCTCGGGCATTATGGCTACACCTTC
CDR3 protein: CASSNVRSGTGALGHYGYTF

clone size: NA
V gene: TRBV5-4
D gene: NA
J gene: TRBJ2-2
CDR3 DNA: TGTGCCAGCAGCTTGGTTAGGGGGAACACCGGGGAGCTGTTTTTT
CDR3 protein: CASSLVRGNTGELFF

clone size: NA
V gene: TRBV7-8
D gene: NA
J gene: TRBJ1-2
CDR3 DNA: TGTGCCAGCAGCCCCGGCAGGGTCTATGGCTACACCTTC
CDR3 protein: CASSPGRVYGYTF

clone size: NA
V gene: TRBV15
D gene: NA
J gene: TRBJ1-6
CDR3 DNA: TGTGCCACCAGCAGAGGTGGGGATTCACCCCTCCACTTT
CDR3 protein: CATSRGGDSPLHF

clone size: NA
V gene: TRBV15
D gene: TRBD2
J gene: TRBJ2-1
CDR3 DNA: TGTGCCACCAGTAAAAGTAGCGGGAGAGGGTCCTACAATGAGCAGTTCTTC
CDR3 protein: CATSKSSGRGSYNEQFF

clone size: NA
V gene: TRBV12-5
D gene: NA
J gene: TRBJ1-3
CDR3 DNA: TGTGCTAGTGGTCCCCGGACAGGAAACACCATATATTTT
CDR3 protein: CASGPRTGNTIYF

clone size: NA
V gene: TRBV27
D gene: TRBD2
J gene: TRBJ2-3
CDR3 DNA: TGTGCCAGCAGTTCCCGGGGGGGCACAGATACGCAGTATTTT
CDR3 protein: CASSSRGGTDTQYF

clone size: NA
V gene: TRBV7-6
D gene: NA
J gene: TRBJ1-1
CDR3 DNA: TGTGCCAGCAGCTTAGGGGCCCGGAGGAACACTGAAGCTTTCTTT
CDR3 protein: CASSLGARRNTEAFF

clone size: NA
V gene: TRBV7-9
D gene: TRBD2
J gene: TRBJ2-3
CDR3 DNA: TGTGCCAGCAGCTTTGGGACTAGCGGGGGCCCTAGCACAGATACGCAGTATTTT
CDR3 protein: CASSFGTSGGPSTDTQYF

clone size: NA
V gene: TRBV7-2
D gene: TRBD1
J gene: TRBJ2-3
CDR3 DNA: TGTGCCAGCAGCCCTAAAAGAGGGACAGGGGGCAGAGATACGCAGTATTTT
CDR3 protein: CASSPKRGTGGRDTQYF

clone size: NA
V gene: TRBV7-9
D gene: TRBD2
J gene: TRBJ2-5
CDR3 DNA: TGTGCCAAGGGGGATGGACTAGCGGGCCAAGAGACCCAGTACTTC
CDR3 protein: CAKGDGLAGQETQYF

clone size: NA
V gene: TRBV6-6
D gene: TRBD2
J gene: TRBJ2-3
CDR3 DNA: TGTGCCAGCAGTCCACACGGGACTAGCGGGGGCACAGATACGCAGTATTTT
CDR3 protein: CASSPHGTSGGTDTQYF

clone size: NA
V gene: TRBV7-2
D gene: TRBD1
J gene: TRBJ1-5
CDR3 DNA: TGTGCCAGCAGCCCTCACGGAGGGGGCGACAATCAGCCCCAGCATTTT
CDR3 protein: CASSPHGGGDNQPQHF

clone size: NA
V gene: TRBV19
D gene: NA
J gene: TRBJ1-2
CDR3 DNA: TGTGCCAGTAGTATTTACGGGGTGATGGAGGTGGGCTACACCTTC
CDR3 protein: CASSIYGVMEVGYTF

clone size: NA
V gene: TRBV5-1
D gene: NA
J gene: TRBJ1-1
CDR3 DNA: TGCGCCAGCAGCTTGGAGGCAGGTGGCGGAGCTTTCTTT
CDR3 protein: CASSLEAGGGAFF

clone size: NA
V gene: TRBV5-3
D gene: NA
J gene: TRBJ2-1
CDR3 DNA: TGTGCCAGAAGCAAACAGGGTGATGAGCAGTTCTTC
CDR3 protein: CARSKQGDEQFF

clone size: NA
V gene: TRBV19
D gene: NA
J gene: TRBJ2-7
CDR3 DNA: TGTGCCAGTAGTAAAGGGGCCGGGACTGAATACGAGCAGTACTTC
CDR3 protein: CASSKGAGTEYEQYF

clone size: NA
V gene: TRBV6-5
D gene: NA
J gene: TRBJ1-1
CDR3 DNA: TGTGCCAGCATAGCCCTGAACACTGAAGCTTTCTTT
CDR3 protein: CASIALNTEAFF

clone size: once
V gene: TRBV14
D gene: TRBD2
J gene: TRBJ2-7
CDR3 DNA: TGTGCCAGCAGCCGCCTGGGGAGGGCCTACGAGCAGTACTTC
CDR3 protein: CASSRLGRAYEQYF

clone size: NA
V gene: TRBV27
D gene: TRBD1
J gene: TRBJ1-6
CDR3 DNA: TGTGCCAGCAGTTCCGGGACAGCGCGATCACCCCTCCACTTT
CDR3 protein: CASSSGTARSPLHF

clone size: NA
V gene: TRBV9
D gene: NA
J gene: TRBJ1-5
CDR3 DNA: TGTGCCAGCAGCTCTTCGGGGGCTAGCAATCAGCCCCAGCATTTT
CDR3 protein: CASSSSGASNQPQHF

clone size: NA
V gene: TRBV27
D gene: TRBD1
J gene: TRBJ1-2
CDR3 DNA: TGTGCCAGCAGCTTGGGACAGGGGGGGAACTATGGCTACACCTTC
CDR3 protein: CASSLGQGGNYGYTF

clone size: NA
V gene: TRBV19
D gene: TRBD1
J gene: TRBJ1-3
CDR3 DNA: TGTGCCAGCCGCCGGGACAGGGGTGGAAACACCATATATTTT
CDR3 protein: CASRRDRGGNTIYF

clone size: NA
V gene: TRBV18
D gene: TRBD2
J gene: TRBJ2-7
CDR3 DNA: TGTGCCAGCTCCCTGACCTCCAGCGGGAGGTCCTACGAGCAGTACTTC
CDR3 protein: CASSLTSSGRSYEQYF

clone size: NA
V gene: TRBV23-1
D gene: TRBD2
J gene: TRBJ2-3
CDR3 DNA: TGCGCCAGCAGTCAAGGGGGACTAGCGGGTGGCACAGATACGCAGTATTTT
CDR3 protein: CASSQGGLAGGTDTQYF

clone size: NA
V gene: TRBV7-2
D gene: NA
J gene: TRBJ2-5
CDR3 DNA: TGTGCCAGCAGCTTATCGGTTAGCGGCCGCAGGGGGAGAGAGACCCAGTACTTC
CDR3 protein: CASSLSVSGRRGRETQYF

clone size: once
V gene: TRBV28
D gene: TRBD2
J gene: TRBJ2-1
CDR3 DNA: TGTGCCAGCAGTCCCGGACTAGCGGGAGTTCATGAGCAGTTCTTC
CDR3 protein: CASSPGLAGVHEQFF

clone size: NA
V gene: TRBV6-5
D gene: TRBD1
J gene: TRBJ2-7
CDR3 DNA: TGTGCCAGCGGATACAGGGGCGCCTACGAGCAGTACTTC
CDR3 protein: CASGYRGAYEQYF

clone size: NA
V gene: TRBV19
D gene: NA
J gene: TRBJ1-1
CDR3 DNA: TGTGCCAGTAGTCGGGGGGAGCACACTGAAGCTTTCTTT
CDR3 protein: CASSRGEHTEAFF

clone size: NA
V gene: TRBV2
D gene: NA
J gene: TRBJ1-1
CDR3 DNA: TGTGCCAGCAGGCTAGAGGGGGGGACTGAAGCTTTCTTT
CDR3 protein: CASRLEGGTEAFF

clone size: NA
V gene: TRBV5-1
D gene: NA
J gene: TRBJ2-1
CDR3 DNA: TGCGCCAGCAGCTTTGGGGGCCTGAGGACAGACAACAATGAGCAGTTCTTC
CDR3 protein: CASSFGGLRTDNNEQFF

clone size: NA
V gene: TRBV27
D gene: NA
J gene: TRBJ2-2
CDR3 DNA: TGTGCCAGCACCAATTTGGCGGTAGCGTCCAACACCGGGGAGCTGTTTTTT
CDR3 protein: CASTNLAVASNTGELFF

clone size: NA
V gene: TRBV9
D gene: TRBD2
J gene: TRBJ2-3
CDR3 DNA: TGTGCCAGCAGCGTAATAGCGGGCCGCACAGATACGCAGTATTTT
CDR3 protein: CASSVIAGRTDTQYF

clone size: NA
V gene: TRBV28
D gene: NA
J gene: TRBJ1-5
CDR3 DNA: TGTGCCAGTAGGGTGAGGAGCAATCAGCCCCAGCATTTT
CDR3 protein: CASRVRSNQPQHF

clone size: once
V gene: TRBV6-5
D gene: NA
J gene: TRBJ2-1
CDR3 DNA: TGTGCCAGCAGTCCGTTAGGGGGGGAAGGCAATGAGCAGTTCTTC
CDR3 protein: CASSPLGGEGNEQFF

clone size: NA
V gene: TRBV27
D gene: TRBD2
J gene: TRBJ2-7
CDR3 DNA: TGTGCCAGCGGAATAGCGGGAGTCCAGGGCGAGCAGTACTTC
CDR3 protein: CASGIAGVQGEQYF

clone size: few
V gene: TRBV6-2/TRBV6-3
D gene: NA
J gene: TRBJ2-2
CDR3 DNA: TGTGCCAGCAGTTACGGGAGAGCGGGCACCGGGGAGCTGTTTTTT
CDR3 protein: CASSYGRAGTGELFF

clone size: NA
V gene: TRBV4-2
D gene: TRBD1
J gene: TRBJ1-1
CDR3 DNA: TGTGCCAGCAGCCCACTGACAGGGGGCACTGAAGCTTTCTTT
CDR3 protein: CASSPLTGGTEAFF

clone size: once
V gene: TRBV21-1
D gene: NA
J gene: TRBJ2-2
CDR3 DNA: TGTGCCAGCAGCAAATGGTCCGCTGGGGTCCCCGGGGAGCTGTTTTTT
CDR3 protein: CASSKWSAGVPGELFF

clone size: NA
V gene: TRBV20-1
D gene: TRBD1
J gene: TRBJ2-3
CDR3 DNA: TGCAGTGCTAGTCCCGGACAGGGGCACACAGATACGCAGTATTTT
CDR3 protein: CSASPGQGHTDTQYF

clone size: NA
V gene: TRBV27
D gene: NA
J gene: TRBJ1-6
CDR3 DNA: TGTGCCAGCAGTTTAATTGGGTATTCACCCCTCCACTTT
CDR3 protein: CASSLIGYSPLHF

clone size: NA
V gene: TRBV5-6
D gene: TRBD1
J gene: TRBJ1-1
CDR3 DNA: TGTGCCAGCAGCTTGGGGGGCGCGACAGGGTTGAACACTGAAGCTTTCTTT
CDR3 protein: CASSLGGATGLNTEAFF

clone size: NA
V gene: TRBV5-8
D gene: NA
J gene: TRBJ2-7
CDR3 DNA: TGTGCCAGCAGCCCGCCAACGCTGACAAGGTCCGACGAGCAGTACTTC
CDR3 protein: CASSPPTLTRSDEQYF

clone size: once
V gene: TRBV15
D gene: TRBD2
J gene: TRBJ2-5
CDR3 DNA: TGTGCCACCAGCAGAGATACCGGGGGGACCGCGGAGACCCAGTACTTC
CDR3 protein: CATSRDTGGTAETQYF

clone size: NA
V gene: TRBV27
D gene: NA
J gene: TRBJ1-1
CDR3 DNA: TGTGCCAGCAGTACTTATCAGGGTGAGTCTGAAGCTTTCTTT
CDR3 protein: CASSTYQGESEAFF

clone size: NA
V gene: TRBV6-5
D gene: NA
J gene: TRBJ1-6
CDR3 DNA: TGTGCCAGCAATTTGGGGGAGTACTCACCCCTCCACTTT
CDR3 protein: CASNLGEYSPLHF

clone size: NA
V gene: TRBV12-3/TRBV12-4
D gene: NA
J gene: TRBJ1-1
CDR3 DNA: TGTGCCAGCAGTTTAGTACAGCCAGCAACTTTCTTT
CDR3 protein: CASSLVQPATFF

clone size: once
V gene: TRBV28
D gene: NA
J gene: TRBJ2-5
CDR3 DNA: TGTGCCAGCAGTTTAGTACACCCGCAAGAGACCCAGTACTTC
CDR3 protein: CASSLVHPQETQYF

clone size: NA
V gene: TRBV24-1
D gene: NA
J gene: TRBJ1-1
CDR3 DNA: TGTGCCACCGCCAGCCACACTGAAGCTTTCTTT
CDR3 protein: CATASHTEAFF

clone size: NA
V gene: TRBV27
D gene: TRBD1
J gene: TRBJ1-2
CDR3 DNA: TGTGCCAGCACCGACAGGGGTGGCTATGGCTACACCTTC
CDR3 protein: CASTDRGGYGYTF

clone size: NA
V gene: TRBV6-5
D gene: NA
J gene: TRBJ1-1
CDR3 DNA: TGTGCCAGCACCACCTCCGCGGGTGGGAACACTGAAGCTTTCTTT
CDR3 protein: CASTTSAGGNTEAFF

clone size: NA
V gene: TRBV3-1/TRBV3-2
D gene: NA
J gene: TRBJ1-1
CDR3 DNA: TGTGCCAGCAGCCAAGAGTCCCGCACTGAAGCTTTCTTT
CDR3 protein: CASSQESRTEAFF

clone size: NA
V gene: TRBV28
D gene: NA
J gene: TRBJ2-2
CDR3 DNA: TGTGCCAGCAGTTTACTTGTAGGGGTTAACACCGGGGAGCTGTTTTTT
CDR3 protein: CASSLLVGVNTGELFF

clone size: NA
V gene: TRBV27
D gene: NA
J gene: TRBJ1-1
CDR3 DNA: TGTGCCAGCAGCTGGGGGGACAAGAACACTGAAGCTTTCTTT
CDR3 protein: CASSWGDKNTEAFF

clone size: NA
V gene: TRBV27
D gene: NA
J gene: TRBJ1-1
CDR3 DNA: TGTGCCAGCAGTTTAAAGGGTAGCACTGAAGCTTTCTTT
CDR3 protein: CASSLKGSTEAFF

clone size: NA
V gene: TRBV6-6
D gene: NA
J gene: TRBJ2-7
CDR3 DNA: TGTGCCAGCATGGGGGGACAGTACGAGCAGTACTTC
CDR3 protein: CASMGGQYEQYF

clone size: NA
V gene: TRBV12-3/TRBV12-4
D gene: NA
J gene: TRBJ2-1
CDR3 DNA: TGTGCCAGCAGCCCAACAGCCAATGAGCAGTTCTTC
CDR3 protein: CASSPTANEQFF

clone size: NA
V gene: TRBV5-1
D gene: NA
J gene: TRBJ2-3
CDR3 DNA: TGCGCCAGCAGCTTTGATGGCACTAGCACAGATACGCAGTATTTT
CDR3 protein: CASSFDGTSTDTQYF